This T cell receptor beta chain was found in a study of blood T cell repertoires in COVID-19 (dated by TCRdb to 2019 to 2021). Context from the whole study: The collaborator samples originated in the United States, Italy and Spain and spanned the acute and convalescent phases of COVID-19. Deeply sampled blood TCRbeta repertoires from subjects exposed to, actively infected with, or recovered from COVID-19 were included in the dataset. Where HLA class I and class II types were available, the types were taken from metadata supplied by the sample provider, not from assay-based typing. The material from the prospective study consisted of cDNA or gDNA derived from T cells, B-cell-depleted T cells, or PBMCs. A de-identified subject ID, COVID-19 status, age in years and sex were almost always included in the sample metadata. The samples were drawn from two sources: the first 160 participants of the ongoing ImmuneRACE study, and 1,254 subjects contributed by 6 global collaborators. The repertoires were released in a freely available public database meant as a resource for research on the immune response to SARS-CoV-2. What the authors observed across the whole study: The quantity of clinical and demographic metadata differed by source and by participant and was supplied without curation.

Spanning cysteine to phenylalanine, the CDR3 consists of 17 amino acids. The sequence is cut down to CDR3 DNA, 51 bases in frame from base 1. Per the germline V gene, SGDLS is the CDR1 and YYNGEE is the CDR2. V gives up 0 bases and J gives up 0 bases, and the segment between their germline ends measures 13 bases. As for this clone: The specificity of this receptor is unknown. Base qualities are not provided; no much larger clone lies one nucleotide away.

The immunoSEQ Assay, a bias-controlled multiplex PCR, was used to amplify TCRbeta CDR3 regions from genomic DNA. Concerning the study's data processing: Nucleated cell counts per sample were estimated from amplification of reference gene primers within the assay. To quantify the absolute abundance of each unique TCRbeta CDR3 rearrangement, sequence reads were collapsed and filtered. Productive Simpson clonality was computed per sample as the square root of Simpson's diversity index over productive rearrangements. In its TCRdb copy, this immuneACCESS table keeps in-frame sequences only and misses some clones. Where compared with another copy, unresolved V genes explain less than half of these, and the others have no known cause. V and J calls and clone size are as listed in that table; D and trimming were resolved from the DNA. This sample gives approximately 160,000 clones in total; roughly 90% of them show up just once. 5.5% to 8.5% of the sample is in the top ten clones.

Participants in the prospective study were aged roughly 18 to 100 years, lived in 20 to 30 United States geographic areas, and enrolled through a virtual design. In the prospective study, cohorts were assigned on the basis of participant-reported clinical history obtained from a screening survey and a study questionnaire. ImmuneRACE Cohort 3 recovered participants were defined by two consecutive negative NP/OP PCR tests, healthcare professional clearance, or symptom resolution. Each participant in the prospective study had whole blood, serum and a nasopharyngeal or oropharyngeal swab collected by mobile phlebotomists. Participants in the prospective study had the option to provide additional blood draws and questionnaires over an approximately 2-month period. Blood samples from the prospective study were shipped frozen or at room temperature prior to DNA extraction.

The receptor was isolated from a woman between 45 and 60 years old who had recovered from COVID-19. Sequenced sample: PBMCs or T cells enriched from blood (not recorded which). Recombination linked TRBV9 to TRBJ1-3; no confident D gene assignment can be made. CDR3 reads: CASSVATESLSGNTIYF. In nucleotides, the sequence is TGTGCCAGCAGCGTAGCTACAGAGTCTCTCTCTGGAAACACCATATATTTT.